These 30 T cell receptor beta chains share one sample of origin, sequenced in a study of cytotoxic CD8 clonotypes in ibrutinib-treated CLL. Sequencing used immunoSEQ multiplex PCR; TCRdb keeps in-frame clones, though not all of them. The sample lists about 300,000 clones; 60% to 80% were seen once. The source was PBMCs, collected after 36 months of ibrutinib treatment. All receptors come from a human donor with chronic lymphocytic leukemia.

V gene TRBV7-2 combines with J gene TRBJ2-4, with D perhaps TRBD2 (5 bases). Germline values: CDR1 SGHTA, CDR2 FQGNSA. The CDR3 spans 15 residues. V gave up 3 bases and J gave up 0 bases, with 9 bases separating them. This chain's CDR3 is CASSFVGKAKNIQYF. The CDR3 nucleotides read TGTGCCAGCAGCTTCGTCGGGAAAGCCAAAAACATTCAGTACTTC.

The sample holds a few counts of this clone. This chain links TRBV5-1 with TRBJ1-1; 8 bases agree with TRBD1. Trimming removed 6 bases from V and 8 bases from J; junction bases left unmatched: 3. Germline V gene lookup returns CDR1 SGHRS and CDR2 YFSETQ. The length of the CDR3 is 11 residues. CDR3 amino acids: CASTRTGEAFF. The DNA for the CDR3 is TGCGCCAGCACCCGGACAGGGGAAGCTTTCTTT.

The DNA for the CDR3 is TGTGCCAGCAGTGACGGTCTAGCATTTATCACAGATACGCAGTATTTT. This encodes CASSDGLAFITDTQYF. The chain has TRBV2 and TRBJ2-3; D may be TRBD2 (5 bases). CDR1 is SNHLY and CDR2 is FYNNEI in the germline V gene. CDR3 length: 16 residues. Trimming removed 3 bases at V and 2 bases at J, with 15 bases between.

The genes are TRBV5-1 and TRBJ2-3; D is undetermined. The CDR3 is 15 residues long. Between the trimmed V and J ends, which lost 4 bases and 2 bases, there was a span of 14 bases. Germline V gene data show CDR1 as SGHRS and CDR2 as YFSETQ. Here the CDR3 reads CASSEVTPDTDTQYF. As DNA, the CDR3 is TGCGCCAGCAGCGAGGTTACACCTGACACAGATACGCAGTATTTT.

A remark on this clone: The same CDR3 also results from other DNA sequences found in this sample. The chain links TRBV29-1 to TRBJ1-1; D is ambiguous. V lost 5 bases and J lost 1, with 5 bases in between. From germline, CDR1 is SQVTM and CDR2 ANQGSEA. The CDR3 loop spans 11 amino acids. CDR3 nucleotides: TGCAGCGTTCGCCGGAACACTGAAGCTTTCTTT. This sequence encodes CSVRRNTEAFF.

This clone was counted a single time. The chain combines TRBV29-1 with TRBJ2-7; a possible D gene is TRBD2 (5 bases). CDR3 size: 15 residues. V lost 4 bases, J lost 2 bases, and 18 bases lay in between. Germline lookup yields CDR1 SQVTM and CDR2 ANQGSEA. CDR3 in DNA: TGCAGCGTTGTACTACTGGGAGATCCAACCTACGAGCAGTACTTC. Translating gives CSVVLLGDPTYEQYF.

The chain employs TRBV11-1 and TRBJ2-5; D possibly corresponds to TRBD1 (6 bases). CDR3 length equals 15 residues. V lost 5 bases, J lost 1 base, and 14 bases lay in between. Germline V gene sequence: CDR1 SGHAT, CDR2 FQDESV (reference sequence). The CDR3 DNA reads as TGTGCCAGCAGCCTGATAGACAGGCCCCAAGAGACCCAGTACTTC. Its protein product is CASSLIDRPQETQYF.

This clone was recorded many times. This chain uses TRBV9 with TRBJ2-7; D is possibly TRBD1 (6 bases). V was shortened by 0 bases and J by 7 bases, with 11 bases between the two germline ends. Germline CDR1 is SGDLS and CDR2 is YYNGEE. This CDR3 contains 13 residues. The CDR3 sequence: CASSVGDMGEQYF. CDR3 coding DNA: TGTGCCAGCAGCGTAGGGGACATGGGGGAGCAGTACTTC.

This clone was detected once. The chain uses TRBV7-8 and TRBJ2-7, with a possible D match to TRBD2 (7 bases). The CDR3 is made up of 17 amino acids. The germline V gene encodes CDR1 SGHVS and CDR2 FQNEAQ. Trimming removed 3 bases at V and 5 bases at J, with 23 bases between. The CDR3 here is CASSFSATGGLGNEQYF. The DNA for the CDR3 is TGTGCCAGCAGCTTTTCCGCCACCGGGGGGCTCGGGAACGAGCAGTACTTC.

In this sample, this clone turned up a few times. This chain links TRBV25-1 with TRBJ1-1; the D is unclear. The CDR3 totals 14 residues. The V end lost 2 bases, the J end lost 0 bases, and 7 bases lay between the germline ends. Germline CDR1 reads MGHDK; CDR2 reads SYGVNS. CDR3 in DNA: TGTGCCAGCAGTGAAGGGAGGCTGAACACTGAAGCTTTCTTT. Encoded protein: CASSEGRLNTEAFF.

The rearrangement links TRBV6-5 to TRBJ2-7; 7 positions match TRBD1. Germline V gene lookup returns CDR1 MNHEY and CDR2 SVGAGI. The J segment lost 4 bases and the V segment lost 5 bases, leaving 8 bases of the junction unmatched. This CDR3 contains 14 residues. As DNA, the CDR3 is TGTGCCAGCAGTACCGGGACAGCCTCATACGAGCAGTACTTC. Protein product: CASSTGTASYEQYF.

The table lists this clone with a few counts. The CDR3 coding sequence is TGTGCCAGCAGCCGCGAGTCTGGGGCCAACGTCCTGACTTTC. It yields the protein CASSRESGANVLTF. This chain uses TRBV5-4 with TRBJ2-6; no clear D. This CDR3 is built from 14 residues. Germline V gives CDR1 SGHNT, CDR2 YYREEE (reference sequence). The V end lost 4 bases, the J end lost 1 base, and 6 bases lay between the germline ends.

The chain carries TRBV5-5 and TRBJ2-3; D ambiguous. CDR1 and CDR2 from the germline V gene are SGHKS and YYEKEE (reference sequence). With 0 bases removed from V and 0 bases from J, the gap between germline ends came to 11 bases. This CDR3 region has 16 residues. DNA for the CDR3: TGTGCCAGCAGCTTGGTAGGCAAACCCAGCACAGATACGCAGTATTTT. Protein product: CASSLVGKPSTDTQYF.

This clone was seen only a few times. Here the CDR3 reads CASSQAPSGGAETQYF. For the CDR3, the DNA is TGCGCCAGCAGCCAGGCGCCTAGCGGGGGGGCTGAGACCCAGTACTTC. The chain couples TRBV4-1 to TRBJ2-5, with 12 bases aligning to TRBD2. Germline loops: CDR1 MGHRA, CDR2 YSYEKL. Germline trimming cut 3 bases from V and 5 bases from J; bases unmatched to any gene: 7. The CDR3 extends over 16 amino acids.

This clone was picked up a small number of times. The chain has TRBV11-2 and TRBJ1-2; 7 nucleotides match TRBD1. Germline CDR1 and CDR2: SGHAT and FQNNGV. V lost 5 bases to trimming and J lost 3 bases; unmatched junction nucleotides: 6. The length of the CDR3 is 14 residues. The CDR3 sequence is CASSARQGYYGYTF. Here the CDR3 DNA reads TGTGCCAGCAGCGCTAGACAGGGCTACTATGGCTACACCTTC.

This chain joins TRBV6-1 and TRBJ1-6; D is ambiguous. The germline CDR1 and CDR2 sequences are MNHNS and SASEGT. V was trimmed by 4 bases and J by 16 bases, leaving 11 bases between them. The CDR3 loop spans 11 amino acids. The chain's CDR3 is CASSAPRGLHF. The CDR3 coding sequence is TGTGCCAGCAGTGCGCCCCGGGGACTCCACTTT.

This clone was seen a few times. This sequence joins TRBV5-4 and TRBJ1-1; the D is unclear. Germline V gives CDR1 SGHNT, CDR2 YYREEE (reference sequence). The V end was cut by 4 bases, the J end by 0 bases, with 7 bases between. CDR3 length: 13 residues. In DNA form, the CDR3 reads TGTGCCAGCAGCCATTTCATGAACACTGAAGCTTTCTTT. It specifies CASSHFMNTEAFF.

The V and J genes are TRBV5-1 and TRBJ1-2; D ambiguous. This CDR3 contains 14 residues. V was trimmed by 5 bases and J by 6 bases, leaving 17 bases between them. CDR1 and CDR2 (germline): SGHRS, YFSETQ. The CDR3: CASSEPGPKNGYTF. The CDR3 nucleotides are TGCGCCAGCAGTGAACCGGGCCCTAAGAATGGCTACACCTTC.

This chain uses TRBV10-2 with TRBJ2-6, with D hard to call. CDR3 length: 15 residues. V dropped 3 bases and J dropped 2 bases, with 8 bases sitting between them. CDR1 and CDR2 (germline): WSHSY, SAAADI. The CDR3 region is CASSESRPGANVLTF. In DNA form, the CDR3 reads TGCGCCAGCAGTGAATCCAGGCCTGGGGCCAACGTCCTGACTTTC.

The CDR3 is CASSLLSPGASTDTQYF. In DNA form, the CDR3 reads TGTGCCAGCAGTTTGCTTAGTCCGGGGGCTAGCACAGATACGCAGTATTTT. The V call is TRBV28, the J call TRBJ2-3; TRBD1 or TRBD2 may be the D gene (6 bases each). Germline assignment: CDR1 MDHEN and CDR2 SYDVKM. Trimming took off 3 bases at V and 0 bases at J, with 16 bases between the two ends. The CDR3 has 17 amino acids.

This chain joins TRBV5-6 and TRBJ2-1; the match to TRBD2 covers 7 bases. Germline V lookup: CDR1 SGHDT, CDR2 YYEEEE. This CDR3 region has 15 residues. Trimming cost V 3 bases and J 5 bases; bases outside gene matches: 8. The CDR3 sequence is CASSSYGGTDNEQFF. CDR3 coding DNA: TGTGCCAGCAGCTCCTACGGGGGGACGGACAATGAGCAGTTCTTC.

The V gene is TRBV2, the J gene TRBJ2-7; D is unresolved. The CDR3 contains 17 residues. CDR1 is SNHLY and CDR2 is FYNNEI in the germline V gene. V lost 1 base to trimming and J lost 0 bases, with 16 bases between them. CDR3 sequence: CASSEESDVQTSYEQYF. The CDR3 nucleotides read TGTGCCAGCAGTGAAGAGTCCGACGTGCAGACCTCCTACGAGCAGTACTTC. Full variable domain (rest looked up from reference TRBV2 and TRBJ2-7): EPEVTQTPSHQVTQMGQEVILRCVPISNHLYFYWYRQILGQKVEFLVSFYNNEISEKSEIFDDQFSVERPDGSNFTLKIRSTKLEDSAMYFCASSEESDVQTSYEQYFGPGTRLTVT.

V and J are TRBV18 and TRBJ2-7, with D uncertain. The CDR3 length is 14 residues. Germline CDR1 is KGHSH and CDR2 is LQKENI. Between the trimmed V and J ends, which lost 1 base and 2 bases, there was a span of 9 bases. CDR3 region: CASSPRSNTYEQYF. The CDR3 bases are TGTGCCAGCTCACCACGATCTAATACCTACGAGCAGTACTTC.

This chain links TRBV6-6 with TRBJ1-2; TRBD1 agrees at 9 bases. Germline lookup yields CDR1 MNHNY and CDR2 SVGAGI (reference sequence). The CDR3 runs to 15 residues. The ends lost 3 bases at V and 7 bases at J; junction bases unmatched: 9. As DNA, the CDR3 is TGTGCCAGCAGTTATCTACAGGGGGCAGCGATTGGCTACACCTTC. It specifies CASSYLQGAAIGYTF.

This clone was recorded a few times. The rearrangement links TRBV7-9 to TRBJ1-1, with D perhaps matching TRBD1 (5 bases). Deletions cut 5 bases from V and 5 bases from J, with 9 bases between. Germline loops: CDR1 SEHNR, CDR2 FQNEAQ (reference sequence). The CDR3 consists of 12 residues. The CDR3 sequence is CASSHRGTEAFF. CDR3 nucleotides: TGTGCCAGCAGCCACCGGGGGACTGAAGCTTTCTTT.

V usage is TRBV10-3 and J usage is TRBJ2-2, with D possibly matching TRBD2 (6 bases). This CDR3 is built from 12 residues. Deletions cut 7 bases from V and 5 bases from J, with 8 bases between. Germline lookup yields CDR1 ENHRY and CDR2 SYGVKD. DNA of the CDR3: TGTGCCATCACGGGGGAAACCGGGGAGCTGTTTTTT. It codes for CAITGETGELFF.

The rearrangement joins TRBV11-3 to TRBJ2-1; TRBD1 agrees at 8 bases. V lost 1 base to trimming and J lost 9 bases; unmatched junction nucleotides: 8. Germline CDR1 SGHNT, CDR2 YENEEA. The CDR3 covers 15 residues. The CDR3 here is CASSLGWTGSSEQFF. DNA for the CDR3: TGTGCCAGCAGCTTAGGGTGGACAGGGTCAAGTGAGCAGTTCTTC. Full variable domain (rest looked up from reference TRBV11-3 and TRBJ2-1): EAGVVQSPRYKIIEKKQPVAFWCNPISGHNTLYWYLQNLGQGPELLIRYENEEAVDDSQLPKDRFSAERLKGVDSTLKIQPAELGDSAVYLCASSLGWTGSSEQFFGPGTRLTVL.

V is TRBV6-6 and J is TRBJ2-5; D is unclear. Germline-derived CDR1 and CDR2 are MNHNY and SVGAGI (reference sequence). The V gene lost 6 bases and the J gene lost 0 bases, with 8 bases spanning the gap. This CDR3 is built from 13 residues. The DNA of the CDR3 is TGTGCCAGCAGGCGGTTGTACCAAGAGACCCAGTACTTC. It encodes CASRRLYQETQYF.

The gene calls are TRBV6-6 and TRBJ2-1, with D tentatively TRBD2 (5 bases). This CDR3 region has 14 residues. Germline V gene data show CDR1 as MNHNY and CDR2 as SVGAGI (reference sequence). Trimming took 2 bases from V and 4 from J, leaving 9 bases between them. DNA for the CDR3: TGTGCCAGCAGTTACAGGGTAGCGTACAATGAGCAGTTCTTC. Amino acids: CASSYRVAYNEQFF.

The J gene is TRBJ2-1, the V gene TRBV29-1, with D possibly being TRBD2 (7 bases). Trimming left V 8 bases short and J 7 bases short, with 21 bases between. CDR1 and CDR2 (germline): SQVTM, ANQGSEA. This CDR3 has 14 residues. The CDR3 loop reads CSIPVGGGRNEQFF. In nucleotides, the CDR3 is TGCAGCATACCTGTGGGGGGGGGCAGGAATGAGCAGTTCTTC.